The 20 T cell receptor beta chains in this list originate from one sample, sequenced in a study of radiotherapy plus CTLA-4 blockade in lung cancer. The protocol was immunoSEQ multiplex PCR, while the TCRdb copy is restricted to in-frame clones and leaves out a portion. The profile covers approximately 89,000 clones, with 78% appearing a single time and approximately 3.9% taken by the ten largest. Sample: peripheral blood, taken from a patient treated with radiotherapy plus ipilimumab. These receptors came from a human donor with non-small cell lung cancer who had a partial response to radiotherapy plus ipilimumab. Some clones in this sample may be carry-over from other donors' samples.

V usage is TRBV2 and J usage is TRBJ2-1, with D possibly matching TRBD2 (6 bases). Trimming shortened V by 1 base and J by 4 bases, and 8 bases separated the two germline ends. CDR3 length: 14 residues. Germline V gene lookup returns CDR1 SNHLY and CDR2 FYNNEI. DNA for the CDR3: TGTGCCAGCAGTGAAGTTGGGGGGTACAATGAGCAGTTCTTC. Its translation: CASSEVGGYNEQFF.

The V gene is TRBV19, the J gene TRBJ2-5, with 7 bases fitting TRBD1. The J call may be faulty, since TRBJ2-7 better matches the DNA end. This CDR3 is 14 amino acids long. The V gene's germline CDR1 is LNHDA and CDR2 SQIVND (reference sequence). DNA of the CDR3: TGTGCCAGTGCCCCAGGGGGTCACTCCTACGAGCAGTACTTC. The encoded protein is CASAPGGHSYEQYF.

This chain joins TRBV28 and TRBJ1-4; 7 bases map to TRBD1. Germline V gives CDR1 MDHEN, CDR2 SYDVKM. CDR3 size: 13 residues. V lost 7 bases to trimming and J lost 7 bases; unmatched junction nucleotides: 6. The CDR3 sequence is CASKGALSEKLFF. The DNA of the CDR3 is TGTGCCAGCAAGGGGGCTCTAAGTGAAAAACTGTTTTTT.

The genes are TRBV2 and TRBJ2-2, with TRBD2 identical over 8 bases. The CDR3 totals 15 residues. V lost 5 bases and J lost 1; bases outside the gene matches: 3. Germline assignment: CDR1 SNHLY and CDR2 FYNNEI. As DNA, the CDR3 is TGTGCCAGCAGTCCCGGGACTAGGAACACCGGGGAGCTGTTTTTT. This sequence encodes CASSPGTRNTGELFF.

V usage is TRBV7-3 and J usage is TRBJ2-3; 10 nucleotides match TRBD2. Trimming cost V 11 bases and J 3 bases; bases outside gene matches: 8. The CDR3 is 14 residues long. CDR1 is SGHTA and CDR2 is FQGTGA in the germline V gene. DNA for the CDR3: TGTGCCTCAGCGGGGGGGCTCAGTACAGATACGCAGTATTTT. It translates to CASAGGLSTDTQYF.

The CDR3 region has the DNA TGTGCCAGTAGTAACCAGGGGGCTATCGAGCAGTACTTC. The encoded protein is CASSNQGAIEQYF. The J gene is TRBJ2-7, the V gene TRBV19, with 8 bases lining up with TRBD1. Germline V gives CDR1 LNHDA, CDR2 SQIVND (reference sequence). This CDR3 is built from 13 residues. After removal of 4 bases from V and 6 bases from J, the junction contained 5 bases not matched to a gene.

The chain employs TRBV7-2 and TRBJ2-1, with D maybe TRBD2 (6 bases). The germline V gene encodes CDR1 SGHTA and CDR2 FQGNSA. There are 14 residues in the CDR3. Trimming took off 3 bases at V and 7 bases at J, with 13 bases between the two ends. The CDR3 DNA sequence: TGTGCCAGCAGCTTCACTAGCCTACCTAATGAGCAGTTCTTC. Protein sequence: CASSFTSLPNEQFF.

J is TRBJ2-3 and V is TRBV7-3; TRBD1 is a possible D gene (7 bases). This CDR3 is 15 amino acids long. The V gene's germline CDR1 is SGHTA and CDR2 FQGTGA. Deletions cut 5 bases from V and 2 bases from J, with 14 bases between. CDR3 in amino acids: CASSQNRGLTDTQYF. CDR3 coding DNA: TGTGCCAGCAGCCAGAACAGGGGACTCACAGATACGCAGTATTTT.

This clone qualifies as medium-sized. V usage is TRBV19 and J usage is TRBJ1-4; 7 nucleotides match TRBD1. Germline loops: CDR1 LNHDA, CDR2 SQIVND (reference sequence). Unmatched junction bases numbered 4, after V lost 4 bases and J lost 5 bases. The CDR3 totals 14 residues. CDR3: CASSRGDSNEKLFF. The DNA for the CDR3 is TGTGCCAGTAGTAGGGGGGACAGCAATGAAAAACTGTTTTTT.

On this clone: Other DNA sequences of this sample code for an identical CDR3. The CDR3 sequence is CASSLTGVPYEQYF. As DNA, the CDR3 is TGTGCCAGCAGTCTGACAGGGGTTCCCTACGAGCAGTACTTC. The V gene is TRBV9, the J gene TRBJ2-7; 8 bases map to TRBD1. V shed 5 bases, J shed 2 bases, and the junction held 6 bases outside the gene matches. Germline V lookup: CDR1 SGDLS, CDR2 YYNGEE. CDR3 size: 14 residues. Together with reference TRBV9 and TRBJ2-7, the CDR3 gives the full variable domain: DSGVTQTPKHLITATGQRVTLRCSPRSGDLSVYWYQQSLDQGLQFLIQYYNGEERAKGNILERFSAQQFPDLHSELNLSSLELGDSALYFCASSLTGVPYEQYFGPGTRLTVT.

V is TRBV5-4 and J is TRBJ2-1; 8 bases fit TRBD1. The CDR3 covers 12 residues. Germline lookup yields CDR1 SGHNT and CDR2 YYREEE (reference sequence). J gave up 9 bases and V 4 bases, and 3 bases lay outside the gene matches. The CDR3, as DNA: TGTGCCAGCAGCCGGACAGGGACTGAGCAGTTCTTC. This sequence encodes CASSRTGTEQFF.

V and J are TRBV5-1 and TRBJ1-2; 7 nucleotides align to TRBD1. After removal of 4 bases from V and 8 bases from J, the junction contained 8 bases not matched to a gene. This CDR3 is built from 13 residues. Germline values: CDR1 SGHRS, CDR2 YFSETQ. The CDR3 loop is CASSPVGDSGYTF. DNA of the CDR3: TGCGCCAGCAGCCCGGTAGGGGACAGCGGCTACACCTTC.

The CDR3 is CASSRRQNNEQFF. The DNA for the CDR3 is TGTGCCAGCAGTCGAAGACAGAACAATGAGCAGTTCTTC. The chain employs TRBV2 and TRBJ2-1; D perhaps matches TRBD1 (5 bases). The V gene lost 5 bases and the J gene lost 5 bases, with 10 bases spanning the gap. CDR3 length: 13 amino acids. Looked up from germline, CDR1 is SNHLY and CDR2 is FYNNEI.

CDR3: CATRTSGSETQYF. In DNA form, the CDR3 reads TGTGCCACACGGACTAGCGGGAGTGAGACCCAGTACTTC. The chain has TRBV6-5 and TRBJ2-5; 13 positions match TRBD2. Germline V CDR1 and CDR2: MNHEY, SVGAGI. The CDR3 contains 13 residues. With V trimmed by 10 bases and J by 5 bases, 4 bases remained unmatched.

The rearrangement links TRBV29-1 to TRBJ2-6; D ambiguous. Germline values: CDR1 SQVTM, CDR2 ANQGSEA. This CDR3 is built from 14 residues. Deletions cut 3 bases from V and 0 bases from J, with 6 bases between. The CDR3 DNA reads TGCAGCGTTGAGGCGGCCTCTGGGGCCAACGTCCTGACTTTC. Encoded protein: CSVEAASGANVLTF.

The chain couples TRBV9 to TRBJ2-1, with D maybe TRBD2 (5 bases). With 1 base removed from V and 1 base from J, the gap between germline ends came to 9 bases. The CDR3 has 15 amino acids. CDR1 and CDR2 from the germline V gene are SGDLS and YYNGEE. The CDR3 sequence: CASSVMLASYNEQFF. As DNA, the CDR3 is TGTGCCAGCAGCGTAATGTTAGCGTCCTACAATGAGCAGTTCTTC.

The chain carries TRBV9 and TRBJ2-2, with 11 bases matching TRBD1. The germline V gene encodes CDR1 SGDLS and CDR2 YYNGEE. The CDR3 consists of 16 residues. The junction had 8 bases not matched to a gene; V was cut back by 4 bases and J by 6 bases. Written as DNA, the CDR3 is TGTGCCAGCAGCTATGATGGACAGGGGGCGGCCGGGGAGCTGTTTTTT. This sequence encodes CASSYDGQGAAGELFF.

The rearrangement joins TRBV9 to TRBJ1-1; 9 nucleotides align to TRBD1. The germline gives CDR1 SGDLS, CDR2 YYNGEE. The trim removed 3 bases at V and 5 bases at J, leaving 8 bases unmatched. The length of the CDR3 is 15 residues. The chain's CDR3 is CASSDEQGAQTEAFF. In DNA, the CDR3 is TGTGCCAGCAGCGACGAACAGGGGGCGCAGACTGAAGCTTTCTTT. Full variable domain (rest looked up from reference TRBV9 and TRBJ1-1): DSGVTQTPKHLITATGQRVTLRCSPRSGDLSVYWYQQSLDQGLQFLIQYYNGEERAKGNILERFSAQQFPDLHSELNLSSLELGDSALYFCASSDEQGAQTEAFFGQGTRLTVV.

The CDR3 coding sequence is TGTGCCACCAGCAGAGGTCAGACGGGAAGCTACGAGCAGTACTTC. Protein sequence: CATSRGQTGSYEQYF. The V and J genes are TRBV15 and TRBJ2-5, with TRBD2 as a possible D gene (5 bases). The J call may be in error: the DNA end matches TRBJ2-7 better. The germline V gene has CDR1 LNHNV and CDR2 YYDKDF (reference sequence). The CDR3 spans 15 residues.

This chain uses TRBV7-3 with TRBJ1-2; TRBD1 might be the D (6 bases). Germline V gives CDR1 SGHTA, CDR2 FQGTGA. Trimming took 4 bases from V and 8 from J, leaving 17 bases between them. This CDR3 region has 14 residues. CDR3 DNA: TGTGCCAGCAGCTCCAACAGGGCCTCAAGCGGCTACACCTTC. This gives the protein CASSSNRASSGYTF.